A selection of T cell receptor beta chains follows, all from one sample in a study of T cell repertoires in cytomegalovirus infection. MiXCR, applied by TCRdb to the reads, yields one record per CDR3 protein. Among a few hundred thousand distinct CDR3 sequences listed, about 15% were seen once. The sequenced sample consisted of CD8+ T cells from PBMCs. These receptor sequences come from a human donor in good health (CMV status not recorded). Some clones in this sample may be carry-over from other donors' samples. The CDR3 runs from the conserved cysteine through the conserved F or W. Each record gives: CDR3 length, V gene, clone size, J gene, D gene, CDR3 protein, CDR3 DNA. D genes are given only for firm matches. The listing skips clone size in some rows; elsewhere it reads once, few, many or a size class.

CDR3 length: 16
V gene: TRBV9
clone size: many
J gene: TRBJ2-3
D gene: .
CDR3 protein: CASSGNSETSTDTQYF
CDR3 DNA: TGTGCCAGCAGCGGAAACAGTGAAACTAGCACAGATACGCAGTATTTT

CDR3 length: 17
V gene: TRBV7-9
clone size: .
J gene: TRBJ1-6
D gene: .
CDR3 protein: CASSSHDLRGAASPLHF
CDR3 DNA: TGTGCCAGCAGCTCTCACGACCTCCGGGGGGCTGCTTCACCCCTCCACTTT

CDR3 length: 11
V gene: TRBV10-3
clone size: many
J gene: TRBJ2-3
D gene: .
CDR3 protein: CAIRGTDTQYF
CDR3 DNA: TGTGCCATCCGGGGGACAGATACGCAGTATTTT

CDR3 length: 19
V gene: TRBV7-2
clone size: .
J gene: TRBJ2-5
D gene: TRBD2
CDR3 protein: CASGLGGGPNRRSGETQYF
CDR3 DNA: TGTGCCAGCGGCTTAGGCGGGGGGCCGAACCGTCGTTCGGGGGAGACCCAGTACTTC

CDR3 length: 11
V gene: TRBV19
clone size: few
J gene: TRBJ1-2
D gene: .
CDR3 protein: CASNDLYGYTF
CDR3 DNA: TGTGCCAGTAACGATCTCTATGGCTACACCTTC

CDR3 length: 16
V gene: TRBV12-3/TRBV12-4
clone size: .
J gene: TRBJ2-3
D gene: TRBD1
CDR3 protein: CASSLWAGGHTDTQYF
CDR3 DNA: TGTGCCAGCAGTTTATGGGCAGGGGGACACACAGATACGCAGTATTTT

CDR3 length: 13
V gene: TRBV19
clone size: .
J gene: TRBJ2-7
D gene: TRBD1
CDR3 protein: CASSLQGGGEQYF
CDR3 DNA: TGTGCCAGTAGTTTACAGGGGGGCGGCGAGCAGTACTTC

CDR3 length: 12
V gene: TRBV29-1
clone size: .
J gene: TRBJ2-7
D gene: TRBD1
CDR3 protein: CSVEDRPGQAIF
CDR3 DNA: TGCAGCGTTGAAGACCGGCCGGGACAGGCTATCTTC

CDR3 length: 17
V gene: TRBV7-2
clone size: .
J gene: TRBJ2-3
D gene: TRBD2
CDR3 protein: CASSLRVAGGHTDTQYF
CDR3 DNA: TGTGCCAGCAGCTTACGGGTAGCGGGGGGGCATACAGATACGCAGTATTTT

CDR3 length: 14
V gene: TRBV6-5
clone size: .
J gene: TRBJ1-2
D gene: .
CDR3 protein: CASSPYGGGYGYTF
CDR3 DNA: TGTGCCAGCTCACCCTACGGGGGTGGCTATGGCTACACCTTC

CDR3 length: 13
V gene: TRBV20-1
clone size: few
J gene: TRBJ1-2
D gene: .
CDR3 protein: CSARDISDYGYTF
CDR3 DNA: TGCAGTGCTAGAGATATCTCAGACTATGGCTACACCTTC

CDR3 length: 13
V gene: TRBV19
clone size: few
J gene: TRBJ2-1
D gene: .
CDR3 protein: CASEMGAGNEQFF
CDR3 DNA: TGTGCCAGCGAGATGGGTGCGGGGAATGAGCAGTTCTTC

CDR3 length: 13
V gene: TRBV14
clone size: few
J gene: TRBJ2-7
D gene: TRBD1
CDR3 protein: CASSGDRTYEQYF
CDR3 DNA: TGTGCCAGCAGCGGGGACAGAACCTACGAGCAGTACTTC

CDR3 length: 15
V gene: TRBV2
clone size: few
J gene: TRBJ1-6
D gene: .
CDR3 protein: CASSDRGIIGTPLHF
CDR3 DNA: TGTGCCAGCAGTGACCGGGGTATAATTGGTACACCCCTCCACTTT

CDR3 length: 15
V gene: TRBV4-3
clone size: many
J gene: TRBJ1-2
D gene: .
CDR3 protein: CASSQDPAPYYGYTF
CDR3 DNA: TGCGCCAGCAGCCAAGACCCAGCCCCATACTATGGCTACACCTTC

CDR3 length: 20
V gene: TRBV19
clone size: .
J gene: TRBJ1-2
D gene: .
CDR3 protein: CASSGSSVRSGKLVVYGYTF
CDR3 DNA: TGTGCCAGCTCGGGTTCGTCGGTCAGGTCAGGGAAGTTGGTTGTCTATGGCTACACCTTC

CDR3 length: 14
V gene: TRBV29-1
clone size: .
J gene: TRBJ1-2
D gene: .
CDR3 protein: CSVQPQGVGGGYTF
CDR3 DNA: TGCAGCGTCCAACCACAGGGCGTGGGAGGCGGCTACACCTTC

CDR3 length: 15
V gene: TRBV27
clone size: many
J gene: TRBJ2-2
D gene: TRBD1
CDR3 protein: CASSLGTGTTGELFF
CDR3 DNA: TGTGCCAGCAGTTTGGGGACAGGGACCACCGGGGAGCTGTTTTTT

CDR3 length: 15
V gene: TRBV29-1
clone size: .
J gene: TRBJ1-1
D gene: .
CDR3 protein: CSATPLDSMNTEAFF
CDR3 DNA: TGCAGCGCAACCCCCTTGGACAGCATGAACACTGAAGCTTTCTTT

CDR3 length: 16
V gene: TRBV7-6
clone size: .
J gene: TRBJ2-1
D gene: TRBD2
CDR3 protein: CASSSLAGGPYNEQFF
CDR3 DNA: TGTGCCAGCAGCTCGCTAGCGGGGGGGCCCTACAATGAGCAGTTCTTC

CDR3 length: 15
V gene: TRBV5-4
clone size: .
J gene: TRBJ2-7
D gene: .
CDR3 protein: CASSLDRERPYEQYF
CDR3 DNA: TGTGCCAGCAGCTTGGACAGAGAGCGACCCTACGAGCAGTACTTC

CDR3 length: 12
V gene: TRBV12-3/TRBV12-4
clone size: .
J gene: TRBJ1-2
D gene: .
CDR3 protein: CASSDTSYGYTF
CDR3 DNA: TGTGCCAGCAGTGACACCAGCTATGGCTACACCTTC

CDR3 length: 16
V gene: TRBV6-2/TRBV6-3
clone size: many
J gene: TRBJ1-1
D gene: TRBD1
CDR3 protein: CASSRRQGSMNTEAFF
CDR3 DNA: TGTGCCAGCAGCCGCCGACAGGGGAGTATGAACACTGAAGCTTTCTTT